This T cell receptor beta chain was captured by sequencing in a study of blood T cell repertoires in COVID-19. Whole-study context: The study drew acute and convalescent COVID-19 samples from the United States, Italy and Spain.

Only a few counts were recorded for this clone. The data were produced by immunoSEQ multiplex PCR, yet TCRdb's version contains in-frame clones alone and is incomplete. The sample has 52,000 or so clones; just over 85% are singletons. This CDR3 is built from 16 residues. The ends lost 5 bases at V and 2 bases at J; junction bases unmatched: 8. Germline CDR1 is LNHDA and CDR2 is SQIVND (reference sequence). The TCR originated in a human donor in a cohort sampled during active COVID-19. The V call is TRBV19, the J call TRBJ2-7; TRBD2 aligns across 11 bases. The sequencing input was peripheral blood. CDR3 loop: CASSASLAGDPYEQYF. CDR3 coding DNA: TGTGCCAGTAGTGCCTCACTAGCGGGGGACCCCTACGAGCAGTACTTC.